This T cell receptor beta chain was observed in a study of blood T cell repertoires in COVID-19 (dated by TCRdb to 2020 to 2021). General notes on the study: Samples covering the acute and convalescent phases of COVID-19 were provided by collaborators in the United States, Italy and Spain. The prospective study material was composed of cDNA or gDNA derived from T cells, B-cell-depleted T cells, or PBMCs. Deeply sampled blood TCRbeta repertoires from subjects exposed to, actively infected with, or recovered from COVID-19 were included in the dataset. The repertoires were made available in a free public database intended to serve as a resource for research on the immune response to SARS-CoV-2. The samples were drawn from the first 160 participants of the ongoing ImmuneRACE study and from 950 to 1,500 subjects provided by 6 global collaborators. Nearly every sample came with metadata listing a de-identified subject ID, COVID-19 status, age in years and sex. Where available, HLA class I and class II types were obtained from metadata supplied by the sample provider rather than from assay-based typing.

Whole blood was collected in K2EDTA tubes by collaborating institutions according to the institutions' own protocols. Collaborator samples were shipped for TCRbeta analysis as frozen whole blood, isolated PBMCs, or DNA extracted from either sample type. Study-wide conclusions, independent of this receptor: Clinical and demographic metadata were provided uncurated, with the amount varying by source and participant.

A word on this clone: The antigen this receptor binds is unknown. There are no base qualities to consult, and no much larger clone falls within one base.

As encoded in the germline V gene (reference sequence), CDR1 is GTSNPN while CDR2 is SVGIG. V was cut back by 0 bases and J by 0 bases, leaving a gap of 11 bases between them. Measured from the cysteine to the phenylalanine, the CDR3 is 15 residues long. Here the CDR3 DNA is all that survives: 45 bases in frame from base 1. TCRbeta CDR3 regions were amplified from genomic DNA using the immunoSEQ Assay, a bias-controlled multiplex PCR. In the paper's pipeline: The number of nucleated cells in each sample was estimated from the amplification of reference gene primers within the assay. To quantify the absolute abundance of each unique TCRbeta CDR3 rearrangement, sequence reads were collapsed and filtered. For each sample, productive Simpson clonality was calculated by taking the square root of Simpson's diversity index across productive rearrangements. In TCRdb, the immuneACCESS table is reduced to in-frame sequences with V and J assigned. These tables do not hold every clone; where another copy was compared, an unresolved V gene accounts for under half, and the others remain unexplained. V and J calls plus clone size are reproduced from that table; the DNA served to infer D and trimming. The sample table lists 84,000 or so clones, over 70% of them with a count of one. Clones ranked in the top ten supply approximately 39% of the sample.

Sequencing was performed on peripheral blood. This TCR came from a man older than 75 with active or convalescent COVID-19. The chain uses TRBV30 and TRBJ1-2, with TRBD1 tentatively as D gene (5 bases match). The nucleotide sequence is TGTGCCTGGAGTGTAGGGAGGGGCACTAACTATGGCTACACCTTC. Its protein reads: CAWSVGRGTNYGYTF.